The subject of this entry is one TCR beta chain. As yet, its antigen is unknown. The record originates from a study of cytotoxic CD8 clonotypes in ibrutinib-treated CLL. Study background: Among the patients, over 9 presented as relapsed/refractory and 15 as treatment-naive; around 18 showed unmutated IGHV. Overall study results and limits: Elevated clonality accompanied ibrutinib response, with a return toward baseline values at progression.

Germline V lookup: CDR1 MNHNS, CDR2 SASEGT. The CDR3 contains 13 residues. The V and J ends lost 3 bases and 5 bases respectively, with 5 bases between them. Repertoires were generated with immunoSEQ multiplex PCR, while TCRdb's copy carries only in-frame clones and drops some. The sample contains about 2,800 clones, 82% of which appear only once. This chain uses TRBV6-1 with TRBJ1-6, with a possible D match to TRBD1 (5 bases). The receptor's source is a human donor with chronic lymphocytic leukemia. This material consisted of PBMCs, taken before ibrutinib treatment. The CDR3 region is CASSDRDNSPLHF. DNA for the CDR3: TGTGCCAGCAGTGACAGGGATAATTCACCCCTCCACTTT.